This T cell receptor beta chain was sequenced in a study of blood T cell repertoires in COVID-19. Turning to the study itself: COVID-19 samples, acute and convalescent, were from the United States, Italy and Spain. From T cells, B-cell-depleted T cells, or PBMCs came the material, which was cDNA or gDNA.

Only a few counts were recorded for this clone. The CDR3 is 14 residues long. CDR1 SNHLY and CDR2 FYNNEI come from the germline V gene. Authors' methods: Estimates of nucleated cell counts were drawn from the amplification of reference gene primers. TCRdb's copy holds only in-frame clones and misses some; the assay was immunoSEQ multiplex PCR. Clonal size and the V and J genes are those of that table, whereas D and trimming came from the DNA. Here the sample spans about 440,000 clones, 70% to 90% being singletons. The sequencing input was PBMCs or T cells enriched from blood (not recorded which). The clonotype originates from a woman in her late teens or twenties with acute COVID-19. The V and J genes are TRBV2 and TRBJ1-2; weak D call: TRBD1 (6 bases). In DNA, the CDR3 is TGTGCTACCAGCAGTGTGGACAGCCATTATGGCTACACCTTC. Translation: CATSSVDSHYGYTF.